The rows below give T cell receptor beta chains drawn from one sample of a study of blood T cell repertoires in COVID-19. Profiling relied on immunoSEQ multiplex PCR, and the TCRdb table lists in-frame clones only, not all of them. Of over 150,000 clones listed, about nine tenths are singletons. The sequenced sample was peripheral blood. The receptors derive from an older woman who had recovered from COVID-19. Both conserved end residues are trimmed from each CDR3. The order of the fields is D gene, J gene, V gene, CDR3 protein. A D gene is named only where the DNA matches it firmly.

TRBD2	TRBJ2-7	TRBV2	ASSVTSGGNEQY
NA	TRBJ2-4	TRBV6-5	ASSSAGRGDIQY
NA	TRBJ2-1	TRBV21-1	ARSDRESLNEQF
TRBD2	TRBJ2-5	TRBV5-5	ASSLVAGSVETQY
TRBD2	TRBJ2-1	TRBV4-1	ASSHSGGGSYNEQF
NA	TRBJ2-2	TRBV2	ASSDLTETGELF
TRBD1	TRBJ2-2	TRBV29-1	SVGDSAGELF
NA	TRBJ2-3	TRBV5-5	ASSIGTPTDTQY
NA	TRBJ2-7	TRBV3-1/TRBV3-2	ASSQGFTGREQY
NA	TRBJ2-2	TRBV28	ASRGGPNTGELF
TRBD1	TRBJ2-2	TRBV28	ASSQRPGQVF
NA	TRBJ1-1	TRBV28	ASSSGGTNRVNTEAF
NA	TRBJ2-5	TRBV23-1	ASSRGLAQY
TRBD1	TRBJ1-2	TRBV19	ASSRDRGRYGYT
TRBD2	TRBJ2-1	TRBV11-1	ASSLELAGGHNEQF
TRBD1	TRBJ1-5	TRBV27	ASSTTGGSQPQH
NA	TRBJ1-5	TRBV19	ASSTYQGPSNQPQH
NA	TRBJ1-3	TRBV5-1	ASSYGQQSGNTIY
NA	TRBJ1-1	TRBV18	ASSPPIGVARVNTEAF
NA	TRBJ1-5	TRBV19	ASSITGFDQPQH
NA	TRBJ1-6	TRBV2	ASSVQGAYNSPLH
NA	TRBJ1-4	TRBV5-1	ASSLGAASANEKLF
NA	TRBJ1-4	TRBV30	AWSVFEVPNEKLF
NA	TRBJ1-5	TRBV6-4	ASPKGFGQPQH
TRBD1	TRBJ1-5	TRBV4-1	ASSPGQGGDSNQPQH
NA	TRBJ2-3	TRBV5-1	ASADTDTQY
TRBD1	TRBJ2-3	TRBV2	ASRGQGDTQY
TRBD1	TRBJ2-3	TRBV5-1	ASSPATGVTDTQY
NA	TRBJ1-1	TRBV5-1	ASSSTPNTEAF
TRBD2	TRBJ2-2	TRBV5-6	ASSLTSGGTGELF
NA	TRBJ2-6	TRBV29-1	SVDRPGANVLT
NA	TRBJ1-4	TRBV19	ASSIGESREKLF
NA	TRBJ2-3	TRBV24-1	ATSDAGTSTDTQY
TRBD1	TRBJ1-1	TRBV7-9	ASSPAGAGGHTEAF
NA	TRBJ1-2	TRBV10-3	AISYDGGSGYT
NA	TRBJ2-2	TRBV27	ASSQNTGELF
TRBD1	TRBJ1-1	TRBV6-2/TRBV6-3	ASSIPGQYTEAF
NA	TRBJ1-4	TRBV3-1/TRBV3-2	ASSRQPGRLF
NA	TRBJ1-3	TRBV28	ASSTSPGFTIY
TRBD1	TRBJ1-5	TRBV27	ASSSGGYQPQH
NA	TRBJ1-2	TRBV5-1	ASSTNTANYGYT
TRBD2	TRBJ2-2	TRBV3-1/TRBV3-2	ASSQRLAENTGELF
TRBD2	TRBJ2-1	TRBV3-1/TRBV3-2	ASSQAQAGDEQF
TRBD2	TRBJ2-3	TRBV24-1	ATSDQAGTRTDTQY
TRBD1	TRBJ1-1	TRBV5-1	ASSEGQINTEAF
NA	TRBJ1-2	TRBV19	ASLKFLGEGYGYT
TRBD1	TRBJ2-7	TRBV24-1	ATSRTGYEQY
NA	TRBJ2-7	TRBV19	ASSIQDLAYEQY
NA	TRBJ2-5	TRBV3-1/TRBV3-2	ASSQDQKTQY
NA	TRBJ1-2	TRBV5-1	ASSLESRNYGYT
NA	TRBJ2-7	TRBV27	ASKTRAREQY
TRBD1	TRBJ2-5	TRBV28	ASTTPAGGGTETQY
TRBD2	TRBJ2-3	TRBV4-2	ASSQSGGKTDTQY
NA	TRBJ1-2	TRBV7-6	ASSPRQAPNYGYT
TRBD2	TRBJ2-2	TRBV11-2	ASKLVGGGAPGELF
TRBD2	TRBJ2-3	TRBV7-3	ACRLAGFGDTQY
NA	TRBJ2-5	TRBV24-1	ATSLGLGETQY